This T cell receptor beta chain was sequenced in a study of vaccination and CD4 T cells after COVID-19. For the study at large: The study drew post-COVID samples a median roughly 99 days after diagnosis (range 35 to 161).

Germline CDR1 reads DFQATT; CDR2 reads SNEGSKA (reference sequence). With 6 bases clipped from V and 7 bases from J, the junction kept 9 bases outside the gene matches. The CDR3 is 13 residues long. Comments on this clonotype: Its matching antigen is unknown.

Treatment described: roughly nine-day PBMC culture with coronavirus spike peptide pools or control peptides (ViraFEST assay). ViraFEST grew antigen-specific T cells using peptide pools, then sequenced TCRs. PCR-confirmed positives ranged from March to December 2020, preceding US Alpha, Beta and Delta variants. The Oncomine TCR Beta short-read assay was applied to DNA of cultured CD4+ T cells. Researchers extracted genomic DNA from CD4+ T cells that had been cultured. Each CDR3 protein is one row after TCRdb ran MiXCR on the PCR reads. Of 17,000 or so distinct CDR3 sequences listed, 55% are singletons.

The sequencing input was CD4+ T cells from blood, cultured in vitro. The clonotype comes from a human donor who had recovered from COVID-19. V is TRBV20-1 and J is TRBJ2-4, with 7 positions matching TRBD1. CDR3 nucleotide sequence: TGCAGTGCCCGGGGTGACAGGGCGAACATTCAGTACTTC. Amino acid sequence: CSARGDRANIQYF.